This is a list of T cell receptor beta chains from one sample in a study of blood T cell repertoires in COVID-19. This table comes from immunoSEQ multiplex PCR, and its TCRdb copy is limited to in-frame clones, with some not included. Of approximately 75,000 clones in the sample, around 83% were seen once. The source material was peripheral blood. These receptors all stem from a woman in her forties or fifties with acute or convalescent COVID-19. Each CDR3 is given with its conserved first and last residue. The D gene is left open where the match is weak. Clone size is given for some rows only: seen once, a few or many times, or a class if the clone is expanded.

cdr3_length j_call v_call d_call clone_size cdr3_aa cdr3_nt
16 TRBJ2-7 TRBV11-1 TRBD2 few CASSSQLSGSGYEQYF TGTGCCAGCAGCTCCCAGCTTAGCGGGAGTGGGTACGAGCAGTACTTC
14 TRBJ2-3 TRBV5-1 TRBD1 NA CASSLDRGTDTQYF TGCGCCAGCAGCTTGGACAGGGGGACAGATACGCAGTATTTT
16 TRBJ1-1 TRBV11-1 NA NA CASSLQYPGPNTEAFF TGTGCCAGCAGCTTACAATATCCAGGGCCGAACACTGAAGCTTTCTTT
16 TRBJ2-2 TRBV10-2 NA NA CASSDPRMAGTGELFF TGCGCCAGCAGTGACCCAAGGATGGCAGGGACCGGGGAGCTGTTTTTT
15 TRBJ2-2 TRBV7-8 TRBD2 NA CASSWTSGNTGELFF TGTGCCAGCAGCTGGACTAGCGGGAACACCGGGGAGCTGTTTTTT
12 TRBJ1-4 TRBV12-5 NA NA CASRALNEKLFF TGTGCTAGTCGAGCCCTTAATGAAAAACTGTTTTTT
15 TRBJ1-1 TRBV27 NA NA CASSPSPTGNTEAFF TGTGCCAGCAGTCCTTCTCCGACAGGGAACACTGAAGCTTTCTTT
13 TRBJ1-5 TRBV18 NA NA CASSPSQNQPQHF TGTGCCAGCTCACCATCTCAGAATCAGCCCCAGCATTTT
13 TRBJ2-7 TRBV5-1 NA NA CASSLVGRETQYF TGCGCCAGCAGCTTGGTGGGGCGTGAGACGCAGTACTTC
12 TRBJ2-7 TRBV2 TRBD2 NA CASSERGGTQYF TGTGCCAGCAGTGAACGGGGGGGCACCCAGTACTTC
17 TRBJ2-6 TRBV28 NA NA CASRVDMISSGANVLTF TGTGCCAGCAGAGTGGACATGATTAGCTCTGGGGCCAACGTCCTGACTTTC
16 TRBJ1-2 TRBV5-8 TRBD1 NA CASSYQGQGANYGYTF TGTGCCAGCAGCTACCAGGGACAGGGGGCAAACTATGGCTACACCTTC
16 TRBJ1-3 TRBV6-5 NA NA CASSYSMEFSGNTIYF TGTGCCAGCAGTTACTCGATGGAGTTCTCTGGAAACACCATATATTTT
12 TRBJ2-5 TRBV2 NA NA CASTLTGETQYF TGTGCCAGCACGTTAACGGGAGAGACCCAGTACTTC
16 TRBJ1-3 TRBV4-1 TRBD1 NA CASRATGDSSGNTIYF TGCGCCAGCAGAGCGACAGGGGACTCCTCTGGAAACACCATATATTTT
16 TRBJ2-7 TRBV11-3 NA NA CASSLEGQTSSYEQYF TGTGCCAGCAGCTTAGAGGGACAAACGAGCTCCTACGAGCAGTACTTC
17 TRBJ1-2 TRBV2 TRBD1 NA CASSLGQGGRFNYGYTF TGTGCCAGCAGTCTTGGACAGGGAGGACGGTTTAACTATGGCTACACCTTC
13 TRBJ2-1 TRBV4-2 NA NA CASSPRGDGEQFF TGTGCCAGCAGCCCCCGGGGAGATGGTGAGCAGTTCTTC
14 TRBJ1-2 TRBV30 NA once CAWRPQGGVYGYTF TGTGCCTGGAGACCCCAGGGAGGCGTATATGGCTACACCTTC
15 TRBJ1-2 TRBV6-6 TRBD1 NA CASRNITGGVYGYTF TGTGCCAGCAGGAACATAACAGGGGGCGTCTATGGCTACACCTTC
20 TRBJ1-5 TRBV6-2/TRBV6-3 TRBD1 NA CASSYSPGQGSISSNQPQHF TGTGCCAGCAGTTACTCCCCAGGACAGGGGTCAATCAGTAGCAATCAGCCCCAGCATTTT
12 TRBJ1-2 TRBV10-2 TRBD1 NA CASKEGAGGYTF TGCGCCAGCAAGGAGGGGGCTGGTGGCTACACCTTC
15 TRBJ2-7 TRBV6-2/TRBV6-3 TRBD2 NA CASSRLAVWAYEQYF TGTGCCAGCAGTAGACTAGCGGTTTGGGCATACGAGCAGTACTTC
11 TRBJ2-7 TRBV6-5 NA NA CAIRTALGQYF TGTGCCATCAGGACAGCCCTCGGGCAGTACTTC
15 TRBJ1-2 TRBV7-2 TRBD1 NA CASSTRTGTGVGYTF TGTGCCAGCAGCACCCGAACTGGGACAGGGGTGGGCTACACCTTC
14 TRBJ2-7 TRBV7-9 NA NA CASSSGTNPYEQYF TGTGCCAGCAGCTCGGGGACAAACCCCTACGAGCAGTACTTC
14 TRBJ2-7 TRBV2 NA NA CASSELVRTYEQYF TGTGCCAGCAGTGAACTAGTACGAACCTACGAGCAGTACTTC
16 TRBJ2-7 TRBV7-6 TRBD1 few CASSLASGQGTYEQYF TGTGCCAGCAGCTTAGCTTCGGGACAGGGAACCTACGAGCAGTACTTC
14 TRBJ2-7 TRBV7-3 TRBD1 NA CASSLWTGPYEQYF TGTGCCAGCAGCCTCTGGACAGGCCCCTACGAGCAGTACTTC
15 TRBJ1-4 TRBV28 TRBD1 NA CASSFRGQTNEKLFF TGTGCCAGCAGTTTCAGGGGACAGACAAATGAAAAACTGTTTTTT
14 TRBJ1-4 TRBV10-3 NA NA CATKGGVEGEKLFF TGTGCCACGAAAGGAGGAGTGGAGGGAGAAAAACTGTTTTTT
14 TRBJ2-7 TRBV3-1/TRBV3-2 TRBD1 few CASRERQGAYEQYF TGTGCCAGCAGAGAACGCCAGGGGGCCTACGAGCAGTACTTC
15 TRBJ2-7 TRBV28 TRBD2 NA CASSLWGTSGFKQYF TGTGCCAGCAGTTTATGGGGGACTAGCGGTTTCAAGCAGTACTTC